Listed below are T cell receptor beta chains from one sample, sequenced in a study of neurological immune-mediated disorders. TCRdb re-called the 5' RACE reads with MiXCR, one entry per CDR3 protein. The table has under 80,000 distinct CDR3 sequences, around 4.2% seen once. The sequenced sample was PBMCs. The receptors derive from a man between 25 and 39 years old with multiple sclerosis. Both conserved end residues are part of each CDR3. A D gene is named only where the DNA matches it firmly. Clone size is given for some rows only: seen once, a few or many times, or a class if the clone is expanded.

>.|many|TRBJ2-1|TRBV5-1
CASSDIWDEQFF
TGCGCCAGCAGTGATATATGGGATGAGCAGTTCTTC
>.|many|TRBJ1-5|TRBV7-9
CASSSTSVANQPQHF
TGTGCCAGCAGCTCCACCTCAGTTGCAAATCAGCCCCAGCATTTT
>.|many|TRBJ1-5|TRBV2
CASRTGFQPQHF
TGTGCCAGCAGAACAGGGTTTCAGCCCCAGCATTTT
>.|few|TRBJ1-1|TRBV20-1
CSATSSGLTNTEAFF
TGCAGTGCTACCTCTTCGGGACTGACGAACACTGAAGCTTTCTTT
>TRBD2|many|TRBJ2-3|TRBV6-6
CASSQTRLAGGTDTQYF
TGTGCCAGCAGCCAAACCCGACTAGCGGGGGGGACAGATACGCAGTATTTT
>.|many|TRBJ1-3|TRBV20-1
CSAQRRTGNTIYF
TGCAGTGCCCAACGCCGGACTGGAAACACCATATATTTT
>.|many|TRBJ1-2|TRBV10-3
CAISEVAGRANYGYTF
TGTGCCATCAGTGAGGTCGCAGGGAGAGCTAACTATGGCTACACCTTC
>.|many|TRBJ2-2|TRBV2
CASKRAGGSTGELFF
TGTGCCAGCAAGCGGGCAGGGGGAAGTACCGGGGAGCTGTTTTTT
>.|many|TRBJ2-7|TRBV5-4
CASSPGGRPYEQYF
TGTGCCAGCAGCCCTGGGGGCAGACCCTACGAGCAGTACTTC
>.|many|TRBJ2-5|TRBV5-1
CASSLAGFLNQETQYF
TGCGCCAGCAGCTTGGCGGGCTTTTTAAACCAAGAGACCCAGTACTTC
>.|many|TRBJ1-1|TRBV27
CASSFQGMNTEAFF
TGTGCCAGCAGTTTCCAGGGCATGAACACTGAAGCTTTCTTT
>TRBD1|many|TRBJ1-2|TRBV5-1
CASGPGQGTDGYTF
TGCGCCAGCGGGCCGGGACAGGGAACGGATGGCTACACCTTC
>.|few|TRBJ2-2|TRBV12-3/TRBV12-4
CASSPMGTGELFF
TGTGCCAGCAGTCCCATGGGCACCGGGGAGCTGTTTTTT
>.|many|TRBJ2-7|TRBV12-3/TRBV12-4
CASSFKPSYEQYF
TGTGCCAGCAGTTTTAAGCCCTCCTACGAGCAGTACTTC
>.|.|TRBJ2-5|TRBV19
CASSINREQETQHF
TGTGCCAGTAGTATTAACCGGGAACAAGAGACCCAGCACTTC
>.|many|TRBJ1-1|TRBV7-8
CASSLRAMNTEAFF
TGTGCCAGCAGCTTAAGGGCGATGAACACTGAAGCTTTCTTT
>.|many|TRBJ1-2|TRBV5-1
CASSLAEGRVYGYTF
TGCGCCAGCAGCTTGGCTGAGGGGAGGGTCTATGGCTACACCTTC
>.|many|TRBJ1-6|TRBV20-1
CSARDPVPRSPLHF
TGCAGTGCTAGAGACCCCGTGCCGAGGTCACCCCTCCACTTT
>.|many|TRBJ1-4|TRBV12-3/TRBV12-4
CASSLSRASLLNEKLFF
TGTGCCAGCAGTTTGTCCAGGGCCTCGTTACTTAATGAAAAACTGTTTTTT
>TRBD1|many|TRBJ2-6|TRBV6-5
CASRDQGAGANVLTF
TGTGCCAGCAGAGATCAGGGGGCTGGGGCCAACGTCCTGACTTTC
>.|many|TRBJ1-5|TRBV20-1
CSARDQNKQPQHF
TGCAGTGCTAGAGATCAGAATAAGCAGCCCCAGCATTTT
>.|many|TRBJ2-5|TRBV3-1
CASSPPAGYQETQYF
TGTGCCAGCAGCCCACCCGCGGGGTACCAAGAGACCCAGTACTTC
>.|many|TRBJ1-1|TRBV5-1
CASGAGGNTEAFF
TGCGCCTCTGGGGCCGGGGGAAACACTGAAGCTTTCTTT
>.|many|TRBJ2-3|TRBV28
CATHTPTDTQYF
TGTGCCACCCATACTCCCACAGATACGCAGTATTTT
>.|many|TRBJ2-3|TRBV20-1
CSASPVGDTQYF
TGCAGTGCTAGTCCCGTGGGAGATACGCAGTATTTT
>.|.|TRBJ2-2|TRBV12-3/TRBV12-4
CASSLITMSGELFF
TGTGCCAGCAGTTTAATCACGATGTCCGGGGAGCTGTTTTTT
>TRBD2|many|TRBJ2-5|TRBV7-2
CASSPSGGRETQYF
TGTGCCAGCAGCCCCTCGGGGGGGCGGGAGACCCAGTACTTC
>.|many|TRBJ2-3|TRBV12-3/TRBV12-4
CASSLRRRDTQYF
TGTGCCAGCAGTTTAAGGCGGCGAGATACGCAGTATTTT
>.|many|TRBJ1-2|TRBV2
CASNFLGGGYGYTF
TGTGCCAGCAATTTCCTCGGGGGCGGCTATGGCTACACCTTC
>TRBD2|many|TRBJ2-2|TRBV6-5
CASSYAGGRAGELFF
TGTGCCAGCAGTTACGCGGGGGGCCGCGCCGGGGAGCTGTTTTTT
>.|many|TRBJ2-7|TRBV20-1
CSARGRSYEQYF
TGCAGTGCTAGGGGCCGGTCATACGAGCAGTACTTC
>TRBD1|many|TRBJ2-7|TRBV6-2/TRBV6-3
CASSRIAGTESYEQYF
TGTGCCAGCAGTCGCATCGCCGGGACAGAGTCCTACGAGCAGTACTTC
>.|many|TRBJ2-3|TRBV5-6
CASSRAGPDTQYF
TGTGCCAGCAGCAGGGCTGGGCCAGATACGCAGTATTTT
>TRBD2|many|TRBJ2-3|TRBV5-6
CASSSATSGEADTQYF
TGTGCCAGCAGCTCGGCGACTAGCGGGGAAGCAGATACGCAGTATTTT
>TRBD1|many|TRBJ1-1|TRBV20-1
CSAQDRVIEAFF
TGCAGTGCCCAGGACAGGGTTATTGAAGCTTTCTTT
>.|many|TRBJ2-7|TRBV7-2
CASSKSPGVDEQYF
TGTGCCAGCAGCAAATCCCCGGGGGTAGACGAGCAGTACTTC
>.|many|TRBJ2-7|TRBV6-5
CASSYSRRAHYEQYF
TGTGCCAGCAGTTACTCCCGGAGGGCGCACTACGAGCAGTACTTC
>.|many|TRBJ1-6|TRBV27
CASSLQPIGLTLNSPLNF
TGTGCCAGCAGTTTACAGCCCATTGGACTTACCTTAAATTCACCCCTCAACTTT
>TRBD1|many|TRBJ2-5|TRBV7-2
CASSSGQKETQYF
TGTGCCAGCAGCTCGGGACAGAAAGAGACCCAGTACTTC
>.|many|TRBJ1-2|TRBV19
CASSRTGGYTF
TGTGCCAGTAGTAGAACTGGTGGCTACACCTTC
>.|many|TRBJ1-1|TRBV9
CASSVVGGDSEAFF
TGTGCCAGCAGCGTAGTGGGCGGGGATAGTGAAGCTTTCTTT
>.|many|TRBJ2-7|TRBV5-6
CASSSGHRGGQYF
TGTGCCAGCAGCTCGGGACATCGCGGGGGGCAGTACTTC
>.|many|TRBJ2-3|TRBV6-2/TRBV6-3
CASRLPVGLDTQYF
TGTGCCAGCAGACTACCAGTCGGCCTAGATACGCAGTATTTT
>TRBD1|many|TRBJ1-5|TRBV20-1
CSARDRSNQPQHF
TGCAGTGCTAGGGACAGGTCTAATCAGCCCCAGCATTTT